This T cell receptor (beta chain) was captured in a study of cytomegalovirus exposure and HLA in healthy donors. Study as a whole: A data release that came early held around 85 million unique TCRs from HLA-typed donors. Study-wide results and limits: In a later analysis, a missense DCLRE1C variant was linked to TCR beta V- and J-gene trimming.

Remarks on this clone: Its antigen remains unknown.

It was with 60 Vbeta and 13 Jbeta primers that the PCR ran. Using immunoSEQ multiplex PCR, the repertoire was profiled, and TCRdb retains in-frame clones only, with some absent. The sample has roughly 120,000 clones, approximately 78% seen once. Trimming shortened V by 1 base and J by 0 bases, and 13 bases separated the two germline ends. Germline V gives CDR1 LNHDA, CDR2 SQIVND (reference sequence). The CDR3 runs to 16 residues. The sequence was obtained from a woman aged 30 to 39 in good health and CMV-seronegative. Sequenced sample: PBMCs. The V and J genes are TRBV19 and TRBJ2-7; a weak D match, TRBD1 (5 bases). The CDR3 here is CASSIGGRAYSYEQYF. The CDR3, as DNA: TGTGCCAGTAGTATAGGGGGCAGGGCGTACTCCTACGAGCAGTACTTC.